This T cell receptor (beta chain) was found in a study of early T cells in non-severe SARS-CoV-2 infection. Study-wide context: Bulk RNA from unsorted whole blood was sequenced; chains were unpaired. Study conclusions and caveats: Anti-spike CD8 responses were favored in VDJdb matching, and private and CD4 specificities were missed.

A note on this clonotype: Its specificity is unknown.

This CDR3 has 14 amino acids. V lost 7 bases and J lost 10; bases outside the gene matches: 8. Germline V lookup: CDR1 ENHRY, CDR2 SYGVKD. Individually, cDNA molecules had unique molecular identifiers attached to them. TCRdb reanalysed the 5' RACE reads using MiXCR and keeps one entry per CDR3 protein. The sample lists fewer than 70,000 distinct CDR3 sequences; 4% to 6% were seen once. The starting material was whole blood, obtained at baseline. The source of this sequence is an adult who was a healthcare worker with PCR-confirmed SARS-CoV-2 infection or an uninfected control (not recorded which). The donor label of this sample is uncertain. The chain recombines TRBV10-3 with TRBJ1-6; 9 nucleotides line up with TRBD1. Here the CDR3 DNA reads TGTGCCATCACCCGGACAGGGGAAGGGTCACCCCTCCACTTT. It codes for CAITRTGEGSPLHF.